Listed below are T cell receptor beta chains from one sample, sequenced in a study of cytomegalovirus exposure and HLA in healthy donors. Clones were sequenced by immunoSEQ multiplex PCR, and TCRdb holds only the in-frame ones, with some missing. The table shows about 120,000 clones, with around 78% occurring only once. Specimen: PBMCs. The receptor set was obtained from a woman aged 40 to 50 in good health and CMV-seronegative. Each CDR3 is given without its conserved first and last residue. The D gene is left open where the match is weak.

V gene	D gene	CDR3 protein
TRBV6-5	-	ASSRQTDLYGYT
TRBV19	-	ASSQGSPHYEQY
TRBV28	TRBD1	ASSSPQGAQPQH
TRBV19	-	ASSKAAALKWSGELF
TRBV19	TRBD1	ASTLVGGQGLYNEQF
TRBV19	-	ASSQRHTPNYGYT
TRBV29-1	-	SVESILQGWTEAF
TRBV7-3	TRBD1	ASSSGQGETQY
TRBV28	TRBD1	ASSIAPGQGADTQY
TRBV19	TRBD1	ASRVSDRGYGYT
TRBV28	TRBD1	ASSLYRGGPNTEAF
TRBV29-1	-	SAIETPIQY
TRBV2	-	ASSGRAGETQY
TRBV7-2	TRBD1	ASSPTGGNGYT
TRBV7-2	-	ASSSDSLTAAH
TRBV4-3	-	ASSQDAAGSNRAKNIQY
TRBV7-6	TRBD2	ASSLPPGGNTGELF
TRBV4-2	-	ASSQTRASEYEQY
TRBV5-6	TRBD2	ASSLSSGSRTGELF
TRBV5-1	-	ASSLSGIIEQY
TRBV28	-	ASHPPGSNQPQH
TRBV6-5	-	ASSPVGANVLT
TRBV5-1	-	ASSLLQYIEAF
TRBV21-1	-	ASSKAPKPSGSSYNEQF
TRBV7-2	-	ASSLGLGSGYT
TRBV6-5	TRBD2	ASSLTSGSPYEQY
TRBV9	TRBD1	ASSVEVDRVRQPQH
TRBV27	-	ASSLMSGSYEQY
TRBV28	TRBD1	ASSWDSNEQF
TRBV7-9	TRBD1	ASSLRDRNYGYT
TRBV7-9	TRBD2	ASSSLRRGAVGANVLT
TRBV7-8	-	ASSLAVAASYNEQF
TRBV27	-	ASSLFASANYGYT
TRBV27	TRBD1	ASSRQGVRGELF
TRBV10-1	-	ASSLGGSPYNEQF
TRBV7-6	-	ASSSLQGTDTQY
TRBV10-3	TRBD1	AIRTGAQYEQY
TRBV28	-	ASSTPSESNYGYT
TRBV5-1	TRBD2	ASSLGRGGNEQF
TRBV18	TRBD1	ASSPRTGANEKLF